Each of the 11 T cell receptor beta chains below was sequenced from the same sample in a study of T cells in Graves' hyperthyroidism and ophthalmopathy. It was RNA transcripts that yielded the amplified TCR beta CDR3 regions. Using the HTBI primer set, a first-round RT-PCR was run on the TCR CDR3. MiXCR was run by TCRdb on the multiplex PCR reads, yielding one entry per CDR3 protein. The sample holds 130,000 to 150,000 distinct CDR3 sequences; less than 25% are singletons and the top ten take around 69%. Sequenced material: blood. The receptors were gathered from a woman aged 45 to 65 with Graves' hyperthyroidism that later progressed to Graves' ophthalmopathy.

This clonotype was recorded many times. V and J are TRBV30 and TRBJ2-5; 10 nucleotides agree with TRBD1. The germline V gene encodes CDR1 GTSNPN and CDR2 SVGIG (reference sequence). This CDR3 is 14 amino acids long. The J segment lost 5 bases and the V segment lost 7 bases, leaving 10 bases of the junction unmatched. CDR3 bases: TGTGCCTTGGACAGGGGGAGGAGGTTGGAGACCCAGTACTTC. It is translated as CALDRGRRLETQYF.

The chain recombines TRBV5-1 with TRBJ1-6; D remains ambiguous. This CDR3 comprises 14 residues. V shed 0 bases and J shed 13 bases, with 14 bases lying between them. Germline V CDR1 and CDR2: SGHRS, YFSETQ. The CDR3 region has the DNA TGCGCCAGCAGCTTGGGTTCTTCCCGAGAGCCCCTCCACTTT. Translated: CASSLGSSREPLHF.

This clonotype has a handful of counts. The chain uses TRBV24-1 and TRBJ2-3; D is tentatively TRBD1 or TRBD2 (5 bases each). Trimming shortened V by 2 bases and J by 5 bases, and 16 bases separated the two germline ends. Per the germline V gene, CDR1 is KGHDR and CDR2 is SFDVKD. The CDR3 spans 16 residues. The CDR3 DNA reads TGTGCCACCAGTGATTCCGCGGAGAGGGGTTTAGATACGCAGTATTTT. Residues: CATSDSAERGLDTQYF.

This clonotype was detected many times. CDR3 nucleotide sequence: TGTGCCAGCAGCAAGCGGGGGGGTCCCGACTCTGGAAACACCATATATTTT. It codes for CASSKRGGPDSGNTIYF. The rearrangement links TRBV5-6 to TRBJ1-3; TRBD1 might be the D (5 bases). CDR3 length: 17 amino acids. V lost 4 bases and J lost 0, with 17 bases in between. Germline CDR1 reads SGHDT; CDR2 reads YYEEEE.

At least ten counts were recorded for this clonotype. The genes are TRBV6-1 and TRBJ2-7, with 9 bases aligning to TRBD1. The length of the CDR3 is 15 residues. Germline V gene data show CDR1 as MNHNS and CDR2 as SASEGT. The J segment lost 0 bases and the V segment lost 6 bases, leaving 6 bases of the junction unmatched. The CDR3, as DNA: TGTGCCAGCAGACCTGGACAGGGGAGCTCCTACGAGCAGTACTTC. This sequence encodes CASRPGQGSSYEQYF.

This clonotype was counted a single time. This sequence joins TRBV11-2 and TRBJ1-4, with 9 bases matching TRBD1. Per the germline V gene, CDR1 is SGHAT and CDR2 is FQNNGV. The CDR3 sequence is 15 residues long. V was clipped by 0 bases and J by 6 bases; unmatched bases: 2. The CDR3 nucleotides read TGTGCCAGCAGCTTAGATTGGACAGGGGATGAAAAACTGTTTTTT. The encoded protein is CASSLDWTGDEKLFF.

The chain employs TRBV10-3 and TRBJ1-1, with 11 bases lining up with TRBD1. V lost 8 bases, J lost 1 base, and 6 bases stayed unmatched. The CDR3 totals 15 residues. Germline assignment: CDR1 ENHRY and CDR2 SYGVKD. The CDR3 sequence is CAICSGQGGNTEAFF. The CDR3 nucleotides are TGTGCCATCTGCTCGGGACAGGGGGGGAACACTGAAGCTTTCTTT.

This clonotype was counted at least ten times. The CDR3 region is CASSLGTGPPPYNEQFF. CDR3 DNA sequence: TGTGCCAGCAGCTTAGGGACGGGTCCCCCCCCGTACAATGAGCAGTTCTTC. The rearrangement uses TRBV7-8 and TRBJ2-1; no firm D call. Trimming left V 1 base short and J 4 bases short, with 17 bases between. CDR1 SGHVS and CDR2 FQNEAQ come from the germline V gene. There are 17 residues in the CDR3.

This clonotype was counted many times. The chain joins TRBV5-1 to TRBJ2-2; 7 bases map to TRBD1. The germline gives CDR1 SGHRS, CDR2 YFSETQ. The CDR3 runs to 18 residues. J gave up 5 bases and V 0 bases, and 13 bases lay outside the gene matches. The CDR3 DNA is TGCGCCAGCAGCTTGGGGGCGAACAGGGGTGGAAAGACCGGGGAGCTGTTTTTT. The encoded protein is CASSLGANRGGKTGELFF.

This clonotype was counted at least ten times. V gene TRBV28 combines with J gene TRBJ1-2; TRBD1 matches 9 bases. The germline V gene has CDR1 MDHEN and CDR2 SYDVKM. J was trimmed by 6 bases and V by 6 bases; bases with no gene match: 11. This CDR3 is 15 amino acids long. For the CDR3, the DNA is TGTGCCAGCAGCGGTTTCCTTACAGGGGGCGATGGCTACACCTTC. Translated: CASSGFLTGGDGYTF.

This clonotype was observed many times. The V call is TRBV5-8, the J call TRBJ1-4, with D possibly being TRBD1 (6 bases). V lost 4 bases and J lost 0, with 10 bases in between. This CDR3 has 15 residues. CDR1 is SGHTS and CDR2 is YDEGEE in the germline V gene. The CDR3 sequence: CASSQGSTTNEKLFF. The CDR3 region has the DNA TGTGCCAGCAGCCAGGGGTCTACAACTAATGAAAAACTGTTTTTT.